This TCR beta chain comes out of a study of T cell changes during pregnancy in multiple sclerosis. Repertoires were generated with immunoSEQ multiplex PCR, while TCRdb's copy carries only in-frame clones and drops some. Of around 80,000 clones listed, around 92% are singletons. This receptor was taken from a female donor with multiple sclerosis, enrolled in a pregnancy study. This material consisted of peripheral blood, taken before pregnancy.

CDR3 sequence reads: CASSPQSRYEQYF. CDR3 bases: TGTGCCAGTAGTCCTCAGTCACGCTACGAGCAGTACTTC. V gene TRBV19 combines with J gene TRBJ2-7; D unresolved. The V end lost 5 bases, the J end lost 3 bases, and 11 bases lay between the germline ends. This CDR3 is built from 13 residues. Looked up from germline, CDR1 is LNHDA and CDR2 is SQIVND (reference sequence).